Listed here are 8 T cell receptor beta chains from one sample, sequenced in a study of blood T cell repertoires in COVID-19. TCRdb keeps only in-frame clones here, not all; method: immunoSEQ multiplex PCR. The table records some 200,000 clones, around four fifths of them present only once. Sequencing was performed on peripheral blood. The receptors derive from a woman aged 80 or over with COVID-19, enrolled during active disease.

This chain links TRBV5-1 with TRBJ1-1, with 8 positions matching TRBD1. The germline V gene has CDR1 SGHRS and CDR2 YFSETQ. Trimming took 4 bases from V and 7 from J; bases not matched to a gene: 9. The CDR3 is 14 amino acids. The CDR3 sequence: CASSIIPGQVEAFF. The DNA for the CDR3 is TGCGCCAGCAGCATAATTCCGGGACAGGTTGAAGCTTTCTTT.

In its sample, this clone was seen a few times. The chain is built from TRBV12-3 or TRBV12-4 and TRBJ1-2, with D hard to call. This CDR3 spans 13 amino acids. Between the trimmed V and J ends, which lost 3 bases and 6 bases, there was a span of 11 bases. In nucleotides, the CDR3 is TGTGCCAGCAGTTTCTCGGGATCGGATGGCTACACCTTC. Its translation is CASSFSGSDGYTF.

The DNA of the CDR3 is TGCGCCAGCAGAGTACAACCCACACCGAACACTGAAGCTTTCTTT. Its protein product is CASRVQPTPNTEAFF. This chain links TRBV5-1 with TRBJ1-1; D is uncertain. The CDR3 consists of 15 residues. With 5 bases removed from V and 1 base from J, the gap between germline ends came to 15 bases. Germline CDR1 and CDR2: SGHRS and YFSETQ.

This chain links TRBV5-1 with TRBJ2-1; TRBD1 aligns across 10 bases. The trim removed 3 bases at V and 6 bases at J, leaving 3 bases unmatched. Germline loops: CDR1 SGHRS, CDR2 YFSETQ. CDR3 size: 14 residues. CDR3 in amino acids: CASSSWTGGNEQFF. DNA of the CDR3: TGCGCCAGCAGCTCGTGGACAGGGGGCAATGAGCAGTTCTTC.

This rearrangement joins TRBV28 to TRBJ2-4; weak D call: TRBD1 (6 bases). V was shortened by 4 bases and J by 6 bases, with 16 bases between the two germline ends. Germline-derived CDR1 and CDR2 are MDHEN and SYDVKM. The CDR3 consists of 15 residues. This CDR3 reads CASSSVGGQLNIQYF. The CDR3 DNA reads as TGTGCCAGCAGTTCCGTCGGTGGACAGTTAAACATTCAGTACTTC.

This chain connects TRBV28 to TRBJ1-5; 11 positions agree with TRBD1. CDR1 and CDR2 (germline): MDHEN, SYDVKM. The ends lost 8 bases at V and 9 bases at J; junction bases unmatched: 12. CDR3 length: 15 residues. Here the CDR3 DNA reads TGTGCCAGCTATTCCGGGACAGGGGGAGTTTGGCCCCAGCATTTT. Residues: CASYSGTGGVWPQHF.

The chain carries TRBV29-1 and TRBJ1-1; a possible D gene is TRBD1 (6 bases). The germline V gene encodes CDR1 SQVTM and CDR2 ANQGSEA. CDR3 length: 13 amino acids. V shed 7 bases and J shed 5 bases, with 17 bases lying between them. CDR3 bases: TGCAGCGCCTCTGGACAGCTGATTACTGAAGCTTTCTTT. This sequence encodes CSASGQLITEAFF.

This chain links TRBV6-6 with TRBJ1-2; D is possibly TRBD1 (6 bases). The CDR3 spans 15 residues. V was trimmed by 7 bases and J by 2 bases, leaving 17 bases between them. In germline, CDR1 is MNHNY, CDR2 SVGAGI (reference sequence). The chain's CDR3 is CASTPGRGVNYGYTF. In nucleotides, the CDR3 is TGTGCCAGCACCCCCGGGAGGGGGGTAAACTATGGCTACACCTTC.